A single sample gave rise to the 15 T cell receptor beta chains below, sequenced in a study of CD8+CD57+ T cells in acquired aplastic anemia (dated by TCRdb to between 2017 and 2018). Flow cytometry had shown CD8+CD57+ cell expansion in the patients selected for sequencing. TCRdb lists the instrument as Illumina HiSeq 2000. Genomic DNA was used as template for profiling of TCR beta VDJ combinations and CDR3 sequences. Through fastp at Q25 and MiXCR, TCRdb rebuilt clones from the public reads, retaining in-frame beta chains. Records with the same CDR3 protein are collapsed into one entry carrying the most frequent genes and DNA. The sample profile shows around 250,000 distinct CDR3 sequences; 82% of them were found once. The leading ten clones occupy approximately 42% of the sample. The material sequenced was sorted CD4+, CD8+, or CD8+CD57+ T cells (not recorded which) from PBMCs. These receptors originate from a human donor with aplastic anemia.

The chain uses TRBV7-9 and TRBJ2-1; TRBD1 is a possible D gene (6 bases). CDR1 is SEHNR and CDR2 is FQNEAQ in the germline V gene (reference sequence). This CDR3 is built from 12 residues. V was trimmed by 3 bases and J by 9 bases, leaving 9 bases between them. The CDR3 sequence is CASSLQGTEQFF. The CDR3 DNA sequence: TGTGCCAGCAGCTTGCAGGGGACTGAGCAGTTCTTC. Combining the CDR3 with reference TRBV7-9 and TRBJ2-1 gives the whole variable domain DTGVSQNPRHKITKRGQNVTFRCDPISEHNRLYWYRQTLGQGPEFLTYFQNEAQLEKSRLLSDRFSAERPKGSFSTLEIQRTEQGDSAMYLCASSLQGTEQFFGPGTRLTVL.

For the CDR3, the DNA is TGTGCCAGCAGCTTAATTGACAGTAATAATTCACCCCTCCACTTT. Its protein product is CASSLIDSNNSPLHF. The chain employs TRBV7-8 and TRBJ1-6, with D perhaps matching TRBD1 (5 bases). The V gene's germline CDR1 is SGHVS and CDR2 FQNEAQ. The CDR3 loop spans 15 amino acids. V was trimmed by 2 bases and J by 5 bases, leaving 10 bases between them. The whole variable domain, remainder taken from reference TRBV7-8 and TRBJ1-6, is GAGVSQSPRYKVAKRGQDVALRCDPISGHVSLFWYQQALGQGPEFLTYFQNEAQLDKSGLPSDRFFAERPEGSVSTLKIQRTQQEDSAVYLCASSLIDSNNSPLHFGNGTRLTVT.

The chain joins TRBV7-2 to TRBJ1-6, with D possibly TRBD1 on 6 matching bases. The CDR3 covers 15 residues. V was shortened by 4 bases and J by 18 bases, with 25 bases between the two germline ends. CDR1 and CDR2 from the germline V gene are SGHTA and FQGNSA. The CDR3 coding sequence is TGTGCCAGCAGCTCGGACAGATTAGTTTCACCCCTCCACCACTTT. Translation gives CASSSDRLVSPLHHF.

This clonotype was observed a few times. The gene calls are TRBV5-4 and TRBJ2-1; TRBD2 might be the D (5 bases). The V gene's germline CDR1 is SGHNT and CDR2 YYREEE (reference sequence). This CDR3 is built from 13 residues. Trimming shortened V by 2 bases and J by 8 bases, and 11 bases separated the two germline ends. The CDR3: CASSFASIHEQFF. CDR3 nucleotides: TGTGCCAGCAGCTTTGCTAGCATCCATGAGCAGTTCTTC.

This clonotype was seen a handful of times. The CDR3 sequence: CASSFQRSGGSEEYF. For the CDR3, the DNA is TGTGCCAGCAGCTTTCAAAGAAGCGGGGGGAGCGAGGAGTATTTT. This chain connects TRBV7-9 to TRBJ2-3; 9 bases are a match to TRBD2. Trimming took 3 bases from V and 13 from J; bases not matched to a gene: 14. The CDR3 is made up of 15 amino acids. CDR1 is SEHNR, CDR2 FQNEAQ, per germline (reference sequence).

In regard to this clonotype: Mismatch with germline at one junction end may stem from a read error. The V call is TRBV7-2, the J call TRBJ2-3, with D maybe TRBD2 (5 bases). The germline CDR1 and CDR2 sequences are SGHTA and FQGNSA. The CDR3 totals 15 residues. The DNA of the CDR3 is TGTGCCAGCAGCCCCGTTGACGGGGTCGACGATACGGAGTATTTT. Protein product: CASSPVDGVDDTEYF.

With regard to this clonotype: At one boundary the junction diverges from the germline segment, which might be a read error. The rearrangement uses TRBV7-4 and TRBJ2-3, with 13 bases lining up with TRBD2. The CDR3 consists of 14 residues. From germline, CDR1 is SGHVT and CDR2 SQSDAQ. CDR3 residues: CASSPVGTSGIHDF. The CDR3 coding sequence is TGTGCCAGCAGCCCGGTGGGGACTAGCGGGATCCATGATTTT.

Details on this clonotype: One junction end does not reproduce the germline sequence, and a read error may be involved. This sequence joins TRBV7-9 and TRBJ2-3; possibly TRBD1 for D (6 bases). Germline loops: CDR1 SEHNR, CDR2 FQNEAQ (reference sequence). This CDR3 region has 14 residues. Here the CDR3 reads CASSLAQGNYGYTF. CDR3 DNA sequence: TGTGCCAGCAGCTTAGCACAGGGCAACTATGGCTACACCTTT.

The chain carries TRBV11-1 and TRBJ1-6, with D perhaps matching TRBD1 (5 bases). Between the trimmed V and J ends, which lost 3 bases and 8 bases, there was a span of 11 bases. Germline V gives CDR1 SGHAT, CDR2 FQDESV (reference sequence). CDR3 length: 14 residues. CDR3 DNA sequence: TGTGCCAGCAGCTTCCGGAGGGACTATTCACCCCTCCACTTT. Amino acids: CASSFRRDYSPLHF.

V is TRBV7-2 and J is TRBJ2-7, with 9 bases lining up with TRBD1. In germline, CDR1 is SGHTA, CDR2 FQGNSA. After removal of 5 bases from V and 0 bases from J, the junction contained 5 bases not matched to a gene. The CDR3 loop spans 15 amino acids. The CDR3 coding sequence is TGTGCCAGCAGCAATGGACAGGGGTGCTCCTACGAGCAGTACTTC. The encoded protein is CASSNGQGCSYEQYF.

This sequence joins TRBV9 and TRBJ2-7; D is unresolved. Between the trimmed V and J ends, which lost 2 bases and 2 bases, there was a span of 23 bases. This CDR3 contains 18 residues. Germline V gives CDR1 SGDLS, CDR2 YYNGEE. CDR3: CASSVGSDTQSFAYEQYV. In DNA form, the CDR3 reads TGTGCCAGCAGCGTTGGGTCAGATACGCAGTCTTTTGCCTACGAGCAGTACGTC.

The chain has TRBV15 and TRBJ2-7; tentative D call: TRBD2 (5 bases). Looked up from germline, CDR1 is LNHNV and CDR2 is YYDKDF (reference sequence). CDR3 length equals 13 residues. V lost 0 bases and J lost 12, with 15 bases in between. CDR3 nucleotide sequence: TGTGCCACCAGCAGAGATCGAGGAGGCGTAGGGTACTTC. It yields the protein CATSRDRGGVGYF.

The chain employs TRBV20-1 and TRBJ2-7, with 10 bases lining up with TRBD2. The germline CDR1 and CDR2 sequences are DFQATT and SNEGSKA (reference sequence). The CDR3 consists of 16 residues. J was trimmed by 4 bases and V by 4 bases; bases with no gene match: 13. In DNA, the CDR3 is TGCAGTGCTACTTTACCCCTAGCGGGAGTGTTATACGAGCAGTACTTC. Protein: CSATLPLAGVLYEQYF.

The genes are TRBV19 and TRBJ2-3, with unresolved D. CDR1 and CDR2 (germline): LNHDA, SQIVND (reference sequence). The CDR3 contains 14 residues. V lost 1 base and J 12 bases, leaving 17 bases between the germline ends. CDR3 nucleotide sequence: TGTGCCAGTAGTATAGCTGGCGGAGCCTACAATCAGTATTTT. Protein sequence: CASSIAGGAYNQYF.

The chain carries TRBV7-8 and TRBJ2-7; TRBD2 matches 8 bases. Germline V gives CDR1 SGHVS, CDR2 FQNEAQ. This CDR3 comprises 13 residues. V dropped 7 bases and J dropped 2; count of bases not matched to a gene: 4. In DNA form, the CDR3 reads TGTGCCAGCATACTAGCGGAGACCTACGAGCAGTACTTC. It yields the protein CASILAETYEQYF.